Described below is a single TCR beta chain sequence and its context. It has no known antigen specificity. No base-level quality is on record; no much larger clone is a single base apart. V has 2 bases trimmed and J has 1 base trimmed; junction bases matching no gene number 5. Inclusive of the bounding cysteine and phenylalanine, the CDR3 is 17 residues long. Kept here is only the CDR3 DNA, which spans 51 bases and is read in frame from base 1. CDR1 and CDR2, looked up from the germline V gene, are LGHNA and YSLEER. This entry is derived from a study of T cell responses to AZD1222 COVID-19 vaccine (dated by TCRdb to 2020 to 2022). For the wider study: TCR sequencing was performed for roughly 250 trial participants, of whom about 200 were given two doses of AZD1222 and 26 were given two doses of MenACWY control vaccine. Enrollment into the trials was organized by age into subgroups of 18-55, 56-69 and 70-plus years, and those subgroups contained roughly 150, 30 and 60 TCR-sequenced participants, respectively.

The CDR3 regions of human TCRbeta chains were analyzed by immunosequencing. The paper's data handling went like this. TCRs in the repertoires were compared against a reference library of SARS-CoV-2-specific TCRs that had been generated with the MIRA antigen-specificity platform. Breadth was defined as the fraction of unique TCRs that were SARS-CoV-2-associated. Depth was defined as the fraction of total T cells that were SARS-CoV-2-associated. Each spike-specific TCR was assigned to its reactive spike region and to a CD4 or CD8 class using the MIRA data. Log10-transformed breadth and depth values were compared by one-way ANOVA with Sidak's multiple comparisons tests. TCRdb limited this immuneACCESS table to in-frame rearrangements with V and J called. A share of clones is missing; checked studies link under half to unresolved V genes, and the rest is unexplained. V and J calls and clone size follow that table, whereas D and trimming were derived from the DNA. The sample table shows around 130,000 clones, and 75% to 95% are seen once. The ten most abundant clones make up 4% to 5% of the sample.

What the research found in general, with its limitations: Participants were mostly white British, with more females than males. The authors suggested clonal diversity may have been underestimated. Spike-specific TCR breadth and depth rose significantly after two AZD1222 doses compared with day 0 and with MenACWY recipients. Nearly half of unique spike-specific TCRs reportedly recognized epitopes outside regions mutated in the B.1.351 and B.1.1.7 variants. Conclusions about previously exposed vaccinees are limited, since just five to seven AZD1222 recipients were seropositive for SARS-CoV-2 at baseline. The 56-69-year group was small, and its depth increase did not reach significance, likely because of low power. The whole spike protein was spanned by vaccine-associated CD4 TCRs, and dominant responses were seen in regions 160-218 and 743-854. No day 14 peak-response samples were available, so repertoires were characterized only after the peak T cell response.

The sample's time point label is to be understood as: about 28 days (+/-7) after the second vaccine dose. What the treatment or condition label conveys for this sample: meningococcal conjugate vaccine given as trial control. Samples from vaccinated people were obtained from the UK trials COV001 and COV002, which included a single-blind randomized controlled phase 2/3 trial of AZD1222 (ChAdOx1 nCoV-19) in healthy adults. Trial participant PBMC samples were collected at day 0 and day 28 after the second dose for TCRbeta chain sequencing. The sequence joins TRBV4-3 to TRBJ2-3; TRBD1 fits 11 bases in the junction. The TCR was taken from an adult who received the MenACWY meningococcal vaccine as a control. The sample consisted of peripheral blood, taken 28 days after the second dose of the MenACWY control vaccine. The CDR3 amino acid sequence is: CASSQYLGQGGTDTQYF. The bases are TGCGCCAGCAGCCAATACCTGGGACAGGGGGGCACAGATACGCAGTATTTT.